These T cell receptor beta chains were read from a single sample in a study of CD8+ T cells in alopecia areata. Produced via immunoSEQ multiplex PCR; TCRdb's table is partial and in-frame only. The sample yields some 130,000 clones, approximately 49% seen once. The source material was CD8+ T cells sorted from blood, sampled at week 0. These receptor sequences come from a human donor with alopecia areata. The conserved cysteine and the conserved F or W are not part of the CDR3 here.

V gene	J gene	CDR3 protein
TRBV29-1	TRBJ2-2	SVWLNTGELF
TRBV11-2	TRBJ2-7	ASSDAGQHPYEQY
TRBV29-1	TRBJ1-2	SARDSRALGYGYT
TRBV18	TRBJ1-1	ASSPKDREGTEAF
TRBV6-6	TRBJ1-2	ASSYSDSYYGYT
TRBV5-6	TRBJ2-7	ASSLALAGEPYEQY
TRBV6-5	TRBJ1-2	ASSYRDGNYGYT
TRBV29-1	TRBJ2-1	SVGQGPYNEQF
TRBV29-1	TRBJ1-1	SWQESIGLEAF
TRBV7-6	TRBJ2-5	ASSLAPPGRPLAQY
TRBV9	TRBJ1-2	ASSPRRSMGQGDGYT
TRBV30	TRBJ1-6	AWNPAGGPLH
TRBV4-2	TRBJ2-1	ASSQEAAGVPGEQF
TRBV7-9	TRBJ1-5	ASSLWGGPQH
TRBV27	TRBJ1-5	ASGKQGTNQPQH
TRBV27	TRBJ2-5	ASSPPRVYGTQETQY
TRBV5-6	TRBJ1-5	ASSTGTGIQPQH
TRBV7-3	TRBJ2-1	ASSHGGVEQF
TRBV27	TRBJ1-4	ASSLQSGDEKLF
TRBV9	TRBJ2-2	ASSVWDSPNTGELF
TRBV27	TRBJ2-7	ASSSGSSYEQY
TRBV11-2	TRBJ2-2	ASSLARGQGLSGELF
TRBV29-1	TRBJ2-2	SVEGGYTGELF
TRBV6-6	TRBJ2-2	ASRRQGYVTGELF
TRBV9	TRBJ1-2	ASSVGQSYGYT
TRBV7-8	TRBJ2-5	ASSQKTSGGPETQY
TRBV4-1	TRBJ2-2	ASSPIGGNTGELF
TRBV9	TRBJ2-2	ASSPRNTGELF
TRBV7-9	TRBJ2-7	ASSPSRTSRIYEQY
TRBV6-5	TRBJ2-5	ASSYLRGRYQETQY
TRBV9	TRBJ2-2	ASSVSNTGELF
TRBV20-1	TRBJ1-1	SASLPEAF
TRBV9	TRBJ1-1	ASSAGGITEAF
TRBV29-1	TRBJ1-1	SVEVPSVWMDEAF
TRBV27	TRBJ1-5	ASSLDRSNQPQH
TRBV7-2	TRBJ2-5	ASSEQGLEETQY
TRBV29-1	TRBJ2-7	SVQDRGSYEQY
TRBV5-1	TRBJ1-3	ASSSYPGTAGNTIY
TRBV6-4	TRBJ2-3	ASSEVATDTQY
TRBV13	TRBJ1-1	ASSLRGQSEAF
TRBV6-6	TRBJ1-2	ASSNTGYYGYT
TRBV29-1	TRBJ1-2	SVDLETGLYGYT
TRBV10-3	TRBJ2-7	ASSGWTYEQY
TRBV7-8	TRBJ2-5	ASSLALGTQETQY
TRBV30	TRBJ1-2	AWSVGYGYT
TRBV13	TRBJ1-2	ASSLDRNYGYT
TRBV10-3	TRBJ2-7	AISEPQGPGTYEQY
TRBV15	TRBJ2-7	ATSRIRGYEQY
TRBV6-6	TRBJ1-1	ASISGRGDTEAF
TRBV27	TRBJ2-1	ASSLSNNFNEQF
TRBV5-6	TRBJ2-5	ASSLDSSQETQY
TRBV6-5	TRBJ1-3	ASSYSIHGTGNTIY
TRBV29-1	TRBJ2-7	SVGDFGYEQY
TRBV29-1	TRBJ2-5	SVEQGEETQY
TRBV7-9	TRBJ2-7	ASSHDPGTPYEQY
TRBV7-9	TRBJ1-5	ASSSGEGQPQH
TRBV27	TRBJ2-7	ASSFLKDRGYPYEQY